This TCR beta chain was recorded in a study of blood T cell repertoires in COVID-19. CDR1 is MGHDK, CDR2 SYGVNS, per germline. The CDR3 has 14 residues. Trimming removed 2 bases at V and 7 bases at J, with 14 bases between. Sequencing was performed with immunoSEQ multiplex PCR; in TCRdb, only in-frame clones are kept and a portion is missing. The sample records 140,000 to 150,000 clones, approximately 81% being singletons. This clone has only a few counts. The specimen sequenced was peripheral blood. This sequence joins TRBV25-1 and TRBJ1-1, with unresolved D. The clonotype originates from a human donor in a cohort sampled during active COVID-19. The CDR3 bases are TGTGCCAGCAGTGAAGCCCGGGGTGCTGGTGAAGCTTTCTTT. It is translated as CASSEARGAGEAFF.